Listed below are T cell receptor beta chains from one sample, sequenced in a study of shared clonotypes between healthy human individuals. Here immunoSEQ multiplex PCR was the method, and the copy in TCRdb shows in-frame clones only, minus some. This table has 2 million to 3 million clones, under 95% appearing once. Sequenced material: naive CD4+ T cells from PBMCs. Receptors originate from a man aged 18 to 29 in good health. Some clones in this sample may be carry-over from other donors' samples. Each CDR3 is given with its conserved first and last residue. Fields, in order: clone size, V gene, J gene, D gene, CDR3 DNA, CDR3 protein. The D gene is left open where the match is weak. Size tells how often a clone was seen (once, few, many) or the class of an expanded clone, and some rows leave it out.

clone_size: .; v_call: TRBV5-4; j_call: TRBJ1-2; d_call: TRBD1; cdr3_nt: TGTGCCAGCAGCTACAGGACAGGGACTTATGGCTACACCTTC; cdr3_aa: CASSYRTGTYGYTF
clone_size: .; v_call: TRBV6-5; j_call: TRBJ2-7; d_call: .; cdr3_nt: TGTGCCAGCAGCCCCGGACAGTATATCGACGAGCAGTACTTC; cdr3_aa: CASSPGQYIDEQYF
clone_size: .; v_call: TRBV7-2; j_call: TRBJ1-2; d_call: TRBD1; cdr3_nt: TGTGCCAGCAGCTTCGACAGGGGATCTGGCTACACCTTC; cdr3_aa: CASSFDRGSGYTF
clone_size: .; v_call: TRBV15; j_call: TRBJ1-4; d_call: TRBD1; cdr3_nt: TGTGCCACCAGCAGGGACAGGTTTGCAACTAATGAAAAACTGTTTTTT; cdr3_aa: CATSRDRFATNEKLFF
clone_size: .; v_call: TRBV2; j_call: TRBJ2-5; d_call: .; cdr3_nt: TGTGCCGGCCAGAGAGGCGGTGAGACCCAGTACTTC; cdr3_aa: CAGQRGGETQYF
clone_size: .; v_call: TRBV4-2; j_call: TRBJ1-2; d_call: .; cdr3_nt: TGTGCCAGCAGCCAAGATATTAGTCTGGGGTCGAGTAACTATGGCTACACCTTC; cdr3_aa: CASSQDISLGSSNYGYTF
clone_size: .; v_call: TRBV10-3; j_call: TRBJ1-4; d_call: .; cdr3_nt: TGTGCCATCAGTGAGACAGGTCGGGAAAAACTGTTTTTT; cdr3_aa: CAISETGREKLFF
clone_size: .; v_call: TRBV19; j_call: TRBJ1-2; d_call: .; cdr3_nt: TGTGCCAGTAGTATAATAGTTTCGGGGGACGGCTACACCTTC; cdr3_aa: CASSIIVSGDGYTF
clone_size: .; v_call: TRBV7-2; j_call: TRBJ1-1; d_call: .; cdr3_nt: TGTGCCAGCAACCAGGTGAACACTGAAGCTTTCTTT; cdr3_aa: CASNQVNTEAFF
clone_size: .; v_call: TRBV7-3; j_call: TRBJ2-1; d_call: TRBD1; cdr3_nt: TGTGCCAGCAGCTTATTGACAGGGTACAATGAGCAGTTCTTC; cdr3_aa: CASSLLTGYNEQFF
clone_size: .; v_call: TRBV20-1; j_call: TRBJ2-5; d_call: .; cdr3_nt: TGCAGTGTCCCAGCACAAGAGACCCAGTACTTC; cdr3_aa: CSVPAQETQYF
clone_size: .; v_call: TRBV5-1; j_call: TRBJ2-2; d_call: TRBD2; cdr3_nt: TGCGCCAGCAGCTTTACTCTGGAAGCGGGAGGGCCCGGGGGAACCGGGGAGCTGTTTTTT; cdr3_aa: CASSFTLEAGGPGGTGELFF
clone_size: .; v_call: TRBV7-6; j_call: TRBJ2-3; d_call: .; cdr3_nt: TGTGCCAGCAGCTGGGGGGAGCCGGGCACAGATACGCAGTATTTT; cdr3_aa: CASSWGEPGTDTQYF
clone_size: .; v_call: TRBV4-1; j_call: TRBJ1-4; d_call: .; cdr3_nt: TGCGCCAGCAGCCAACGGGACGCAAGAACTAATGAAAAACTGTTTTTT; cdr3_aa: CASSQRDARTNEKLFF
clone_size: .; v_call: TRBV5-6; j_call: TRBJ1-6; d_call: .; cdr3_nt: TGTGCCAGCAGCTCCAGAGTATTCTATAATTCACCCCTCCACTTT; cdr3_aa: CASSSRVFYNSPLHF
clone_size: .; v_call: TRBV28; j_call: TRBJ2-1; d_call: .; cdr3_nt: TGTGCCAGCAGCCCTCCCCCGGGACTCACGAACAATGAGCAGTTCTTC; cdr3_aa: CASSPPPGLTNNEQFF
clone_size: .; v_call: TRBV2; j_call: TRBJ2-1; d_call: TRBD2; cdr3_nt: TGTGCCAGCAGTGAGCGGACTAGCGGCTACAATGAGCAGTTCTTC; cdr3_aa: CASSERTSGYNEQFF
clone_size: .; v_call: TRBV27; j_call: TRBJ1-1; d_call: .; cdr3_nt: TGTGCCAGCAGTCGCAGACACATAAACACTGAAGCTTTCTTT; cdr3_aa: CASSRRHINTEAFF
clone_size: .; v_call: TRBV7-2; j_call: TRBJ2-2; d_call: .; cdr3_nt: TGTGCCAGCACCCCATGGCTGGATAACACCGGGGAGCTGTTTTTT; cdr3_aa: CASTPWLDNTGELFF
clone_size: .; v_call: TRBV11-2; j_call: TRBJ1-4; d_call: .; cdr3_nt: TGTGCCAGCAGCTTAGATCTGGGGGGGGTAAAACTGTTTTTT; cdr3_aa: CASSLDLGGVKLFF
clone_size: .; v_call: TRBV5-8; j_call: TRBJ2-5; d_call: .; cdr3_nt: TGTGCCAGCAGCCCGTGGGGGGTGCAAGAGACCCAGTACTTC; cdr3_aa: CASSPWGVQETQYF
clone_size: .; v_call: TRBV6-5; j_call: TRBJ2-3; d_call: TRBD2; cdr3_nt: TGTGCCAGCAGACTAGCGGATAGCACAGATACGCAGTATTTT; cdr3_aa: CASRLADSTDTQYF
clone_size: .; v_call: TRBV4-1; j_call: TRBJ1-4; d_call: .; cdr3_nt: TGCGCCAGCAGCGAAGGGCGGGGGGAAAAACTGTTTTTT; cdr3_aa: CASSEGRGEKLFF
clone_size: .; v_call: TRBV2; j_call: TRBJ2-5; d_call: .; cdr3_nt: TGTGCCGGTAATCGTAGGACGGAGACCCAGTACTTC; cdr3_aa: CAGNRRTETQYF
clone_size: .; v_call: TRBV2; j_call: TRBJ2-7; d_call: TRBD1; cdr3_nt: TGTGCCAGCATCTTGGACAGGACCTACGAGCAGTACTTC; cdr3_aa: CASILDRTYEQYF
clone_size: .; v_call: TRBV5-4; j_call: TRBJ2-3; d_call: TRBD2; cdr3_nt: TGTGCCAGCAGCGGCGGCCTAGCGGGAGGGATCCTGGATACGCAGTATTTT; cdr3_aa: CASSGGLAGGILDTQYF
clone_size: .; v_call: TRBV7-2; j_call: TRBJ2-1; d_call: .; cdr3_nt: TGTGCCAGCAGCTTACGTCGAGACAATGAGCAGTTCTTC; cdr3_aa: CASSLRRDNEQFF
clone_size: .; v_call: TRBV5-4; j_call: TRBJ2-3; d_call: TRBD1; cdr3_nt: TGTGCCAGCAGCTCCGGACAGGACCCCACAGATACGCAGTATTTT; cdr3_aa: CASSSGQDPTDTQYF
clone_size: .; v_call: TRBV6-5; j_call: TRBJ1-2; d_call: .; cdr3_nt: TGTGCCAGCAGGACCCAGGGCCCCTATGGCTACACCTTC; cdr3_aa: CASRTQGPYGYTF
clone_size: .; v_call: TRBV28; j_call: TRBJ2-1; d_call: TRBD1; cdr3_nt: TGTGCCAGCAGTTTTCAGGGGGTCTACAATGAGCAGTTCTTC; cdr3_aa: CASSFQGVYNEQFF
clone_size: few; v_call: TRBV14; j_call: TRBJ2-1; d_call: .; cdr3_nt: TGTGCCAGCAGCAGCCTAGCACTTGAGCAGTTCTTC; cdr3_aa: CASSSLALEQFF
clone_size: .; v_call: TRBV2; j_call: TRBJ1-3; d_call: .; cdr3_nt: TGTGCCAGCAGTGATATTGGAGACACCATATATTTT; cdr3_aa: CASSDIGDTIYF
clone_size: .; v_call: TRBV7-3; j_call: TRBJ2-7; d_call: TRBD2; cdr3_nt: TGTGCCAGCAGCCGGATAGCGGGAGGGCCCAACGAGCAGTACTTC; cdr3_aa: CASSRIAGGPNEQYF
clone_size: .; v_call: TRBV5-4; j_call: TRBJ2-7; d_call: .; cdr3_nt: TGTGCCAGCAGCCCGCCTCCAGGCGGAAATTCCTACGAGCAGTACTTC; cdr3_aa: CASSPPPGGNSYEQYF
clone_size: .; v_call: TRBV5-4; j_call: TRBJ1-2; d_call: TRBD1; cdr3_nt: TGTGCCAGCAGCCCGGGGACAGACACTTATGCTGGCTACACCTTC; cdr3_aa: CASSPGTDTYAGYTF
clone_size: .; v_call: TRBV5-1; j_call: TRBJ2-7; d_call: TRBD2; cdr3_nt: TGCGCCAGCAGCTCCTTACCCGTAGGACTAGCGGGAGAAGAGCAGTACTTC; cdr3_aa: CASSSLPVGLAGEEQYF
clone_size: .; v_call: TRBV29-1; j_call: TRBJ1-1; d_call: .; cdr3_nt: TGCAGCGTTGAAGACTCGGGGGACACTGAAGCTTTCTTT; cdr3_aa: CSVEDSGDTEAFF
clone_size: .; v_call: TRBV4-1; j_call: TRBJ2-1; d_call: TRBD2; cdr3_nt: TGCGCCAGCAGCCCTAGGGGACTAGCGGGAGGGTCCTACAATGAGCAGTTCTTC; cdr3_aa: CASSPRGLAGGSYNEQFF
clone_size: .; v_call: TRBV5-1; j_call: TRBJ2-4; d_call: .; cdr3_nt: TGCGCCAGCAGCTTACCCTCGGGGGACCAAAACATTCAGTACTTC; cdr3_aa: CASSLPSGDQNIQYF
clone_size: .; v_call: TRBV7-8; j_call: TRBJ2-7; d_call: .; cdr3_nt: TGTGCCAGCAGCTTAGGATGGAAGGTGATGAGCTACGAGCAGTACTTC; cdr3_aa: CASSLGWKVMSYEQYF
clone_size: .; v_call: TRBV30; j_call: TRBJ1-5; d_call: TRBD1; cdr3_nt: TGTGCCTGGAGTTACAGGGGCCCTAGCGGGAGCAATCAGCCCCAGCATTTT; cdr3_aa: CAWSYRGPSGSNQPQHF
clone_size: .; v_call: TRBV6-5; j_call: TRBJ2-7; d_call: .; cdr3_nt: TGTGCCAGCAGTTTTAGTGCGTACGAGCAGTACTTC; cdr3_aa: CASSFSAYEQYF
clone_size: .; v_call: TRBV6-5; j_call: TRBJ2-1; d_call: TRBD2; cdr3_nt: TGTGCCAGCAGTTATCCCGGGACTAGCGGCCAGCAGTTCTTC; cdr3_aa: CASSYPGTSGQQFF
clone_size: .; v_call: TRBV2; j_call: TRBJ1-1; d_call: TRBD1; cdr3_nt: TGTGCCAGCAGCTACCGGGACAGGCGTTTAATGAACACTGAAGCTTTCTTT; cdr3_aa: CASSYRDRRLMNTEAFF
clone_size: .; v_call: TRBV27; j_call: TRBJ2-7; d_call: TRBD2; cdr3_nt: TGTGCCAGCAGACCTATTGAAGCGGGGGGGTACGAGCAGTACTTC; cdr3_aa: CASRPIEAGGYEQYF
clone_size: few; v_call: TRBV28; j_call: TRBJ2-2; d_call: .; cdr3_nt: TGTGCCAGCAGGTTGACAAGCGGGGAGCTGTTTTTT; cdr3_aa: CASRLTSGELFF
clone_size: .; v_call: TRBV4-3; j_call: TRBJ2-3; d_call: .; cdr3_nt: TGCGCCAGCAGCCAAGTTGGGAGTCTAGCGTATGGAGATACGCAGTATTTT; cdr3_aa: CASSQVGSLAYGDTQYF
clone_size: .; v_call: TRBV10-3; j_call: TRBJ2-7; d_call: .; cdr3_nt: TGTGCCATCAGTGACGGAGACATCTACGAGCAGTACTTC; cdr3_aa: CAISDGDIYEQYF
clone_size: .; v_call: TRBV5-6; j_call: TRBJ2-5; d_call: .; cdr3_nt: TGTGCCAGCAGCTTGCCGGGGGCGGAGGAGACCCAGTACTTC; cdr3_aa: CASSLPGAEETQYF
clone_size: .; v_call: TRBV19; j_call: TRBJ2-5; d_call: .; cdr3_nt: TGTGCCACGCAGGGTGGAGAGACCCAGTACTTC; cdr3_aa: CATQGGETQYF
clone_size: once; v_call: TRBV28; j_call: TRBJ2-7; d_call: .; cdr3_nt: TGTGCCAGCAGTCCCCGCCGATACGAGCAGTACTTC; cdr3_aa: CASSPRRYEQYF
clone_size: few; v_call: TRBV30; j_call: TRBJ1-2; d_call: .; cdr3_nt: TGTGCCTGCCAAAGGACAGTCTATGGCTACACCTTC; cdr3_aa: CACQRTVYGYTF
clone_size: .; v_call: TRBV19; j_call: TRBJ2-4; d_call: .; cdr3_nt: TGTGCCAGTAGTATCTGGGGCGACATTCAGTACTTC; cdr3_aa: CASSIWGDIQYF
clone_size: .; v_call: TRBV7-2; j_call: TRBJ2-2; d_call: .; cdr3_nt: TGTGCCAGCAGCCCGAACTCAGTCCTCACCGGGGAGCTGTTTTTT; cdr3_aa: CASSPNSVLTGELFF
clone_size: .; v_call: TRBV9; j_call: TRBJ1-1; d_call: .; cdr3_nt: TGTGCCAGCAAACCGAGACCCATGAACACTGAAGCTTTCTTT; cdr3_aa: CASKPRPMNTEAFF
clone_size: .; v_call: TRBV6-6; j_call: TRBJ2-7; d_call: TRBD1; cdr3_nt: TGTGCCAGCAGTTACTCGGCGGGACAGGCCGAGCAGTACTTC; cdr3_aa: CASSYSAGQAEQYF
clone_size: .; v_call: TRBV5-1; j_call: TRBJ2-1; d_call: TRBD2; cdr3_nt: TGCGCCAGCAGCTTTCGGACTAGTTTTTACAATGAGCAGTTCTTC; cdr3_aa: CASSFRTSFYNEQFF
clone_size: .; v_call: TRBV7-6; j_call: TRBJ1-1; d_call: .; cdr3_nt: TGTGCCAGCAGCTTAGCGCGGAGGGACTCGATGAACACTGAAGCTTTCTTT; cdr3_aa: CASSLARRDSMNTEAFF
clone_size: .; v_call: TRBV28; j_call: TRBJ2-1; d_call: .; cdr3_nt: TGTGCCAGCAGTTACCTTGGGAGTGAGCAGTTCTTC; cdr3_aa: CASSYLGSEQFF
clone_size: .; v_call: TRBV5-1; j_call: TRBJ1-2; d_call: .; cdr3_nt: TGCGCCAGCAGCTTGGGCGACGGTAACTATGGCTACACCTTC; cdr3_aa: CASSLGDGNYGYTF